The clone carrying this TCR beta chain appeared a few times. Antigen: not known. CDR1 and CDR2 from the germline V gene are SNHLY and FYNNEI. With 8 bases removed from V and 0 bases from J, the gap between germline ends came to 19 bases. The CDR3 is made up of 16 amino acids. The data originate from a study of human T cells and chemical hapten exposure. Study outcomes and limitations: High-frequency TCRs, those above 1 in 1000, stayed the same after DPC sensitization.

In the library, unique molecular identifiers were attached to individual cDNA molecules. Each CDR3 protein is one row after TCRdb ran MiXCR on the RACE reads. The sample holds 43,000 or so distinct CDR3 sequences, about 4.5% seen once. Time point reported: healthy volunteer bleed at 2 weeks. The total RNA was obtained from whole blood that was not fractionated. The V call is TRBV2, the J call TRBJ2-5; tentatively, D is TRBD2 (6 bases). The receptor was isolated from a female donor in good health. Some clones in this sample may be carry-over from other donors' samples. Sequencing was carried out using whole blood. The CDR3 sequence is CASGILRGADQETQYF. The CDR3 DNA reads TGTGCCAGCGGTATATTGCGGGGCGCGGACCAAGAGACCCAGTACTTC.